A selection of T cell receptor beta chains follows, all from one sample in a study of cytomegalovirus exposure and HLA in healthy donors. The protocol was immunoSEQ multiplex PCR, while the TCRdb copy is restricted to in-frame clones and leaves out a portion. This repertoire shows 150,000 or so clones, roughly 70% found once; its top ten account for approximately 7.1%. Sequenced material: PBMCs. The receptors shown here come from a man in his forties or fifties in good health and CMV-seropositive. Both conserved end residues are part of each CDR3. A D gene is named only where the DNA matches it firmly. Only part of the rows carry a size: once, few, many, or a class if the clone is expanded.

CDR3nt: TGTGCCAGCAGCTTGGGTGACAGGGTCGGAGGAAACACCATATATTTT; CDR3aa: CASSLGDRVGGNTIYF; j_gene: TRBJ1-3; v_gene: TRBV7-9; d_gene: TRBD1; abundance: NA
CDR3nt: TGTGCCAGCAGTGGAACGCGGGAGCAGTACTTC; CDR3aa: CASSGTREQYF; j_gene: TRBJ2-7; v_gene: TRBV25-1; d_gene: NA; abundance: NA
CDR3nt: TGTGCCAGCAGCCCACACAGACAAGAGACCCAGTACTTC; CDR3aa: CASSPHRQETQYF; j_gene: TRBJ2-5; v_gene: TRBV7-2; d_gene: NA; abundance: NA
CDR3nt: TGTGCCAGCAGCTCCCTTAAGCGGGGGAGCCCCGGTACGCAGTATTTT; CDR3aa: CASSSLKRGSPGTQYF; j_gene: TRBJ2-3; v_gene: TRBV11-2; d_gene: TRBD2; abundance: few
CDR3nt: TGTGCCAGCAGCCCACCGACAGCGACCTATGAAGCTTTCTTT; CDR3aa: CASSPPTATYEAFF; j_gene: TRBJ1-1; v_gene: TRBV7-9; d_gene: NA; abundance: NA
CDR3nt: TGTGCCAGTAACCCGACAGGAAGCACAGATACGCAGTATTTT; CDR3aa: CASNPTGSTDTQYF; j_gene: TRBJ2-3; v_gene: TRBV19; d_gene: NA; abundance: NA
CDR3nt: TGTGCCAGCTCGGAGGGGACAGGGAGGTACACTGAAGCTTTCTTT; CDR3aa: CASSEGTGRYTEAFF; j_gene: TRBJ1-1; v_gene: TRBV18; d_gene: TRBD1; abundance: NA
CDR3nt: TGTGCCAGCAGCTTGGACCCGGGAAGCTATAATTCACCCCTCCACTTT; CDR3aa: CASSLDPGSYNSPLHF; j_gene: TRBJ1-6; v_gene: TRBV5-5; d_gene: NA; abundance: NA
CDR3nt: TGTGCCAGCAGCCCGGGACTAGCAAACATTCAGTACTTC; CDR3aa: CASSPGLANIQYF; j_gene: TRBJ2-4; v_gene: TRBV5-5; d_gene: TRBD2; abundance: few
CDR3nt: TGTGCCAGCAAATCGGGGAGGGGGGGGCTGGATACGCAGTATTTT; CDR3aa: CASKSGRGGLDTQYF; j_gene: TRBJ2-3; v_gene: TRBV11-3; d_gene: NA; abundance: NA
CDR3nt: TGTGCCAGCAGTTACACAGAAAACATGAACACTGAAGCTTTCTTT; CDR3aa: CASSYTENMNTEAFF; j_gene: TRBJ1-1; v_gene: TRBV6-6; d_gene: NA; abundance: few
CDR3nt: TGTGCCAGCAGCTCCGAAAAGGGGGGGGTAGCAGATACGCAGTATTTT; CDR3aa: CASSSEKGGVADTQYF; j_gene: TRBJ2-3; v_gene: TRBV7-9; d_gene: NA; abundance: NA
CDR3nt: TGTGCCAGCAGCCGGGGGGACACCCTCTCTGGAAACACCATATATTTT; CDR3aa: CASSRGDTLSGNTIYF; j_gene: TRBJ1-3; v_gene: TRBV5-4; d_gene: NA; abundance: NA
CDR3nt: TGTGCCAGCAGCCAGGACTATTCCGGGTTAGGCTACGAGCAGTACTTC; CDR3aa: CASSQDYSGLGYEQYF; j_gene: TRBJ2-7; v_gene: TRBV4-2; d_gene: NA; abundance: NA
CDR3nt: TGTGCCACCAGCAGAGAATTAATGAGAGGCGGGGGCGAAGCTTTCTTT; CDR3aa: CATSRELMRGGGEAFF; j_gene: TRBJ1-1; v_gene: TRBV15; d_gene: NA; abundance: few
CDR3nt: TGCGCCAGCAGCCAAGACAGGGTCGGGACAGATACGCAGTATTTT; CDR3aa: CASSQDRVGTDTQYF; j_gene: TRBJ2-3; v_gene: TRBV4-3; d_gene: NA; abundance: few
CDR3nt: TGTGCCAGCAGCTCCACCCATGACAGGGTTTCAGGCGAGCAGTACTTC; CDR3aa: CASSSTHDRVSGEQYF; j_gene: TRBJ2-7; v_gene: TRBV7-2; d_gene: TRBD1; abundance: NA
CDR3nt: TGTGCCAGCCCCGGGGAAGTGGGTAGCTATGGCAATCAGCCCCAGCATTTT; CDR3aa: CASPGEVGSYGNQPQHF; j_gene: TRBJ1-5; v_gene: TRBV5-4; d_gene: NA; abundance: few
CDR3nt: TGTGCCAGCAGTTTATCGATGACAGGGGCGAACACCGGGGAGCTGTTTTTT; CDR3aa: CASSLSMTGANTGELFF; j_gene: TRBJ2-2; v_gene: TRBV27; d_gene: TRBD1; abundance: NA
CDR3nt: TGTGCCAGCAGCTCCCGGGGGGGGGAAGAAAAACTGTTTTTT; CDR3aa: CASSSRGGEEKLFF; j_gene: TRBJ1-4; v_gene: TRBV5-4; d_gene: NA; abundance: few
CDR3nt: TGCGCCAGCAGCCAAGTCGGGACTATCTGGGGTGATGAGCAGTTCTTC; CDR3aa: CASSQVGTIWGDEQFF; j_gene: TRBJ2-1; v_gene: TRBV4-1; d_gene: TRBD2; abundance: NA
CDR3nt: TGTGCCAGCAGCCCGACAGGGGAGACCCAGTACTTC; CDR3aa: CASSPTGETQYF; j_gene: TRBJ2-5; v_gene: TRBV7-2; d_gene: TRBD1; abundance: few
CDR3nt: TGTGCCAGCAGATCCCGGGGGATCCAAGAGACCCAGTACTTC; CDR3aa: CASRSRGIQETQYF; j_gene: TRBJ2-5; v_gene: TRBV5-6; d_gene: NA; abundance: NA
CDR3nt: TGTGCCATCAGTGAGGGGTATGGACGCGGACAGCCCAATCAGCCCCAGCATTTT; CDR3aa: CAISEGYGRGQPNQPQHF; j_gene: TRBJ1-5; v_gene: TRBV10-3; d_gene: NA; abundance: NA
CDR3nt: TGTGCCAGCAGAACCGAGGGAGGGAGCGAAAAACTGTTTTTT; CDR3aa: CASRTEGGSEKLFF; j_gene: TRBJ1-4; v_gene: TRBV6-5; d_gene: NA; abundance: NA
CDR3nt: TGTGCCAGCAGCCGTGTCGGGGGGGGCACAGATACGCAGTATTTT; CDR3aa: CASSRVGGGTDTQYF; j_gene: TRBJ2-3; v_gene: TRBV7-2; d_gene: TRBD2; abundance: NA
CDR3nt: TGTGCCAGCAGCTTAAGGCCAGGGTTGGGGACTCAAGAGACCCAGTACTTC; CDR3aa: CASSLRPGLGTQETQYF; j_gene: TRBJ2-5; v_gene: TRBV11-1; d_gene: NA; abundance: NA
CDR3nt: TGTGCCTGGGACCGGTTAGGGGGGAACACTGAAGCTTTCTTT; CDR3aa: CAWDRLGGNTEAFF; j_gene: TRBJ1-1; v_gene: TRBV30; d_gene: NA; abundance: NA
CDR3nt: TGTGCCAGCCGGGCGGAGGCTAACTATGGCTACACCTTC; CDR3aa: CASRAEANYGYTF; j_gene: TRBJ1-2; v_gene: TRBV2; d_gene: NA; abundance: few
CDR3nt: TGTGCCAGCAGTTTCTTTAGCGGGGGGACTAACGGGGAGCTGTTTTTT; CDR3aa: CASSFFSGGTNGELFF; j_gene: TRBJ2-2; v_gene: TRBV6-5; d_gene: TRBD2; abundance: NA
CDR3nt: TGTGCCAGTAGTGGGGAGAGGGAGGCTGGGGCCAACGTCCTGACTTTC; CDR3aa: CASSGEREAGANVLTF; j_gene: TRBJ2-6; v_gene: TRBV19; d_gene: NA; abundance: NA
CDR3nt: TGCGCCAGCAGCGACCCCGGGGTTTACACTGAAGCTTTCTTT; CDR3aa: CASSDPGVYTEAFF; j_gene: TRBJ1-1; v_gene: TRBV5-1; d_gene: NA; abundance: NA
CDR3nt: TGTGCCAGCAGCTTCCCGACAAACACTGAAGCTTTCTTT; CDR3aa: CASSFPTNTEAFF; j_gene: TRBJ1-1; v_gene: TRBV11-2; d_gene: NA; abundance: NA
CDR3nt: TGCAGCGTTGAAGTGCCGGGACAGGGGGTTTACGAGCAGTACTTC; CDR3aa: CSVEVPGQGVYEQYF; j_gene: TRBJ2-7; v_gene: TRBV29-1; d_gene: TRBD1; abundance: NA
CDR3nt: TGTGCCAGCAGCCCGCGGACAGGGAATGACCCCGGGGAGCTGTTTTTT; CDR3aa: CASSPRTGNDPGELFF; j_gene: TRBJ2-2; v_gene: TRBV9; d_gene: TRBD1; abundance: NA
CDR3nt: TGTGCCATCAGTGAGGACAGGGGCTCACCCCTCCACTTT; CDR3aa: CAISEDRGSPLHF; j_gene: TRBJ1-6; v_gene: TRBV10-3; d_gene: TRBD1; abundance: few
CDR3nt: TGTGCCTGGAGTCGAGGGAGCGATCAGCCCCAGCATTTT; CDR3aa: CAWSRGSDQPQHF; j_gene: TRBJ1-5; v_gene: TRBV30; d_gene: NA; abundance: once
CDR3nt: TGTGCCAGCAGCATTGCCCCTGGGGACAGCGATAGCAATCAGCCCCAGCATTTT; CDR3aa: CASSIAPGDSDSNQPQHF; j_gene: TRBJ1-5; v_gene: TRBV21-1; d_gene: NA; abundance: few
CDR3nt: TGTGCCAGTACAGGTCCAAGCTCTGGAAACACCATATATTTT; CDR3aa: CASTGPSSGNTIYF; j_gene: TRBJ1-3; v_gene: TRBV6-5; d_gene: NA; abundance: NA
CDR3nt: TGTGCCAGCAGTTACTCCGGTGAAAAACTGTTTTTT; CDR3aa: CASSYSGEKLFF; j_gene: TRBJ1-4; v_gene: TRBV6-6; d_gene: NA; abundance: NA
CDR3nt: TGTGCCAGTAGTAACAGCTTCTCTGGGGCCAACGTCCTGACTTTC; CDR3aa: CASSNSFSGANVLTF; j_gene: TRBJ2-6; v_gene: TRBV19; d_gene: NA; abundance: NA
CDR3nt: TGCGCCAGCAGCCAAGATCTTAACGGGGGATCCTACAATGAGCAGTTCTTC; CDR3aa: CASSQDLNGGSYNEQFF; j_gene: TRBJ2-1; v_gene: TRBV4-3; d_gene: NA; abundance: NA